This paragraph reports one T cell receptor beta chain. This sample was taken from a study of blood T cell repertoires in COVID-19. Across the whole study: In each case, the material was cDNA or gDNA derived from T cells, B-cell-depleted T cells, or PBMCs.

Germline CDR1 is LGHNT and CDR2 is FRNRAP. V was trimmed by 0 bases and J by 2 bases, leaving 10 bases between them. The CDR3 is made up of 15 amino acids. Method: immunoSEQ multiplex PCR; TCRdb's copy keeps in-frame clones and lacks some. Altogether roughly 190,000 clones are present, about four fifths being singletons, with the ten largest covering under 8%. The TCR sequence derives from a man in his 60s with acute or convalescent COVID-19. The chain uses TRBV12-5 and TRBJ1-2; D call uncertain. Sequenced sample: peripheral blood. The CDR3 nucleotides read TGTGCTAGTGGTTTGGTACGCCTAGCCAACTATGGCTACACCTTC. Protein: CASGLVRLANYGYTF.